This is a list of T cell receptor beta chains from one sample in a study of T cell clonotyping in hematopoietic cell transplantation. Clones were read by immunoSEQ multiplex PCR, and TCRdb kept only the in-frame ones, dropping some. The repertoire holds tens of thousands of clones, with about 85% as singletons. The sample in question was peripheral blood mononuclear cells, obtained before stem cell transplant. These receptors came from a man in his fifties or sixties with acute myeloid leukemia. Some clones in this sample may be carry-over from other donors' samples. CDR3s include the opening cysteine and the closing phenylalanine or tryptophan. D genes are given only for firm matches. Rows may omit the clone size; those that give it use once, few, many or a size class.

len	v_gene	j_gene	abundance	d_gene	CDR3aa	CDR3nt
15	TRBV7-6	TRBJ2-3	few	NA	CASSLGSQVTDTQYF	TGTGCCAGCAGCTTAGGTTCGCAGGTTACAGATACGCAGTATTTT
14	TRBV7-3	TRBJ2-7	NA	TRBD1	CASSLGTGTSEQYF	TGTGCCAGCAGCTTGGGGACAGGGACTTCCGAGCAGTACTTC
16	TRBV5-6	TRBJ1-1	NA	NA	CASSSRDRFLNTEAFF	TGTGCCAGCAGCTCGCGAGACAGGTTTTTGAACACTGAAGCTTTCTTT
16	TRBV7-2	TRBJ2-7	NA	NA	CASTTSSTTPNYEQYF	TGTGCCAGCACCACTTCCTCCACGACACCGAACTACGAGCAGTACTTC
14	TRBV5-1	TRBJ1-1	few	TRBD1	CASSSTGGVTEAFF	TGCGCCAGCAGCTCGACAGGGGGCGTCACTGAAGCTTTCTTT
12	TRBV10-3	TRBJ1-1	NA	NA	CAIRGSEIEAFF	TGTGCCATCAGAGGCAGTGAAATAGAAGCTTTCTTT
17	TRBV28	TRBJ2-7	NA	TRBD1	CASSLSDRGFSSYEQYF	TGTGCCAGCAGTTTATCGGACAGGGGGTTCAGCTCCTACGAGCAGTACTTC
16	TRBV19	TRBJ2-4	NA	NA	CASSIVGQGSKNIQYF	TGTGCCAGTAGTATAGTAGGGCAGGGGTCCAAAAACATTCAGTACTTC
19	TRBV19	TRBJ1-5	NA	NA	CASSIANPSDVVSNQPQHF	TGTGCCAGTAGTATAGCGAATCCGTCGGATGTCGTTAGCAATCAGCCCCAGCATTTT
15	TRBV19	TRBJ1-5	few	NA	CASSPRQDSNQPQHF	TGTGCCAGTAGTCCTCGACAGGATAGCAATCAGCCCCAGCATTTT
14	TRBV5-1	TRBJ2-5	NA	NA	CASIPGFGGETQYF	TGCGCCAGCATACCGGGGTTTGGAGGAGAGACCCAGTACTTC
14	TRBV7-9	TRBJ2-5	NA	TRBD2	CASSLLAGWETQYF	TGTGCCAGCAGCTTACTAGCGGGGTGGGAGACCCAGTACTTC
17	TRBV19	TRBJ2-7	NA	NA	CASTGPGPDMTTYEQYF	TGTGCCAGTACCGGGCCGGGGCCAGATATGACGACCTACGAGCAGTACTTC
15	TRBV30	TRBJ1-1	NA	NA	CACPTREGVVTEAFF	TGTGCCTGCCCTACCCGAGAGGGCGTCGTGACTGAAGCTTTCTTT
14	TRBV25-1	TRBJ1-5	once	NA	CASSESLGNQPQHF	TGTGCCAGCAGTGAATCCCTCGGCAATCAGCCCCAGCATTTT
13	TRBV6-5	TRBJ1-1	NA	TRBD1	CASRKLQGPEAFF	TGTGCCAGCAGGAAACTACAGGGGCCTGAAGCTTTCTTT
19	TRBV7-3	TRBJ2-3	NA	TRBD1	CASSLVPGQGTTSTDTQYF	TGTGCCAGCAGCCTAGTCCCGGGACAGGGGACCACTAGCACAGATACGCAGTATTTT
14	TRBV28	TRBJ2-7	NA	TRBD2	CASSLGGNVYEQYF	TGTGCCAGCAGTTTGGGGGGGAATGTCTACGAGCAGTACTTC
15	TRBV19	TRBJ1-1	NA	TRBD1	CASRTGGRVNTEAFF	TGTGCCAGTAGGACAGGGGGCCGAGTGAACACTGAAGCTTTCTTT
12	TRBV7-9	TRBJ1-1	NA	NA	CASSLVTSEAFF	TGTGCCAGCAGCTTAGTAACGTCTGAAGCTTTCTTT
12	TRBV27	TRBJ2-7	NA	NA	CASPYRDPEQYF	TGTGCCAGCCCCTACAGGGACCCGGAGCAGTACTTC
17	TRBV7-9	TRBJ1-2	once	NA	CASSLMGEAGAGYGYTF	TGTGCCAGCAGCTTAATGGGAGAAGCAGGGGCGGGGTATGGCTACACCTTC
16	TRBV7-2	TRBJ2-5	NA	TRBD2	CASSLGVAGDQETQYF	TGTGCCAGCAGCTTAGGGGTAGCGGGGGACCAAGAGACCCAGTACTTC
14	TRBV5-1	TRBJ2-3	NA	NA	CASRDTASTDTQYF	TGCGCCAGTCGGGACACGGCTAGCACAGATACGCAGTATTTT
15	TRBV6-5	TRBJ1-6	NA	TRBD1	CASRANRGSGTPLHF	TGTGCCAGCAGAGCAAACAGGGGGAGCGGTACACCCCTCCACTTT
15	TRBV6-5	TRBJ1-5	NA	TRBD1	CASSPTGGGQQPQHF	TGTGCCAGCAGCCCGACAGGGGGCGGACAACAGCCCCAGCATTTT
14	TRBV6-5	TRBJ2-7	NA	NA	CASSYNTGTYEQYF	TGTGCCAGCAGTTACAATACAGGCACCTACGAGCAGTACTTC
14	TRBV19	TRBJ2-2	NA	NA	CASSILRGTGELFF	TGTGCCAGTAGTATTCTTCGCGGCACCGGGGAGCTGTTTTTT
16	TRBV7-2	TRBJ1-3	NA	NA	CASSMQAGLRGNTIYF	TGTGCCAGCAGCATGCAGGCCGGACTGAGAGGAAACACCATATATTTT
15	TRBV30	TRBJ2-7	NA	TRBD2	CAWRVMSLAEYEQYF	TGTGCCTGGAGGGTCATGTCGCTAGCGGAGTACGAGCAGTACTTC
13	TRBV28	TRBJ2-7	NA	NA	CASRRTGSYEQYF	TGTGCCAGCCGGCGGACCGGGTCCTACGAGCAGTACTTC
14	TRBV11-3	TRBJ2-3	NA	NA	CASSLSGGAGTQYF	TGTGCCAGCAGCTTATCAGGGGGGGCCGGTACGCAGTATTTT
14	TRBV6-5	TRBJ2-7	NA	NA	CASTTAQGSYEQYF	TGTGCCAGCACCACGGCGCAGGGAAGCTACGAGCAGTACTTC
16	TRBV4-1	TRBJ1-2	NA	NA	CASSQPSQGTGYGYTF	TGCGCCAGCAGCCAACCTAGTCAGGGCACAGGCTATGGCTACACCTTC
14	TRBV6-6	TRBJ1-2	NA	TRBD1	CASSSDRGNYGYTF	TGTGCCAGCAGTTCAGACAGGGGGAACTATGGCTACACCTTC
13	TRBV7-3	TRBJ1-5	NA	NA	CASSSGVEQPQHF	TGTGCCAGCAGTTCAGGGGTGGAACAGCCCCAGCATTTT
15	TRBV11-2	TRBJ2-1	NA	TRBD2	CASSLVSGGAVEQFF	TGTGCCAGCAGCTTAGTTAGCGGGGGGGCGGTTGAGCAGTTCTTC
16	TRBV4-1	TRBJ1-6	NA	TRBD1	CASSQLRGPGNSPLHF	TGCGCCAGCAGCCAACTCAGGGGGCCCGGGAATTCACCCCTCCACTTT
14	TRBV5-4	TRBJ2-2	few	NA	CASSLAVGTGELFF	TGTGCCAGCAGCTTGGCGGTCGGCACCGGGGAGCTGTTTTTT
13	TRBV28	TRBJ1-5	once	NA	CASSFLPRQPQHF	TGTGCCAGCAGTTTTCTGCCTCGTCAGCCCCAGCATTTT
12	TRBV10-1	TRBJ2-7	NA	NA	CASIDGSYEQYF	TGCGCCAGCATTGACGGATCCTACGAGCAGTACTTC
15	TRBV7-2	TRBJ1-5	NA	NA	CASSRQGPLDQPQHF	TGTGCCAGCAGCCGACAAGGGCCATTAGATCAGCCCCAGCATTTT
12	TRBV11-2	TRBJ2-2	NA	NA	CASSWDPGELFF	TGTGCCAGCAGCTGGGATCCCGGGGAGCTGTTTTTT
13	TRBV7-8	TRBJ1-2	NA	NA	CASSLNAQDGYTF	TGTGCCAGCAGCTTAAATGCTCAGGATGGCTACACCTTC
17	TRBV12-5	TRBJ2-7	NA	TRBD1	CASGWATGTGDPYEQYF	TGTGCTAGTGGCTGGGCGACCGGGACAGGGGATCCCTACGAGCAGTACTTC
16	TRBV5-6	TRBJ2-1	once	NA	CASSLVLGLRGNEQFF	TGTGCCAGCAGCTTGGTGTTGGGGTTGAGGGGCAATGAGCAGTTCTTC
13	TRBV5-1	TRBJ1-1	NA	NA	CASSLRLNTEAFF	TGCGCCAGCAGCTTGAGGCTGAACACTGAAGCTTTCTTT
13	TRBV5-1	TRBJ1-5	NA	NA	CASSGGGGQPQHF	TGCGCCAGCAGCGGGGGGGGCGGGCAGCCCCAGCATTTT
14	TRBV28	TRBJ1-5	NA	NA	CASMLGAENQPQHF	TGTGCCAGCATGTTGGGGGCTGAGAATCAGCCCCAGCATTTT
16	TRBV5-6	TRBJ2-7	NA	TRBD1	CASSIGTGAPSYEQYF	TGTGCCAGCAGCATCGGCACAGGGGCCCCCTCCTACGAGCAGTACTTC
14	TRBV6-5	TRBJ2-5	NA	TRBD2	CASRTGLGRETQYF	TGTGCCAGCAGGACGGGACTAGGCAGAGAGACCCAGTACTTC
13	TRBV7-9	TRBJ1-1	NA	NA	CASTQGQNTEAFF	TGTGCCAGCACACAAGGTCAGAACACTGAAGCTTTCTTT
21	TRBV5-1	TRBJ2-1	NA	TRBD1	CASSARPGTDRVSSSYNEQFF	TGCGCCAGCAGCGCCCGGCCGGGGACAGATCGAGTCTCGAGCTCCTACAATGAGCAGTTCTTC
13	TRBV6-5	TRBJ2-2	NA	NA	CASSLTGTGELFF	TGTGCCAGCAGTTTGACGGGCACCGGGGAGCTGTTTTTT
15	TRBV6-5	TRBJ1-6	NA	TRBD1	CASSYSRTGSSPLHF	TGTGCCAGCAGTTACTCCCGGACAGGGTCCTCACCCCTCCACTTT
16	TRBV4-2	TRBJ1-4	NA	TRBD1	CASSLILGGRDEKLFF	TGTGCCAGCAGCCTCATCCTAGGGGGCCGGGATGAAAAACTGTTTTTT
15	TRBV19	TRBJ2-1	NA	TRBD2	CASRPSGGTYNEQFF	TGTGCCAGTAGGCCTAGCGGGGGAACCTACAATGAGCAGTTCTTC
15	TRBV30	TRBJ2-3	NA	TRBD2	CAWSLAGPSTDTQYF	TGTGCCTGGAGTCTAGCGGGTCCCAGCACAGATACGCAGTATTTT
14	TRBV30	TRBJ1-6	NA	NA	CAWSVQSGNSPLHF	TGTGCCTGGAGTGTACAGTCCGGAAATTCACCCCTCCACTTT